Each of the 18 T cell receptor beta chains below was sequenced from the same sample in a study of blood T cell repertoires in COVID-19. TCRdb keeps only in-frame clones here, not all; method: immunoSEQ multiplex PCR. Among 85,000 to 120,000 clones listed, over 60% were seen once. Specimen: peripheral blood. The receptor set was obtained from an elderly man with COVID-19, enrolled during active disease.

The CDR3 DNA sequence: TGTGCCAGCAGCTTGGTGGGGGGGACAGATACGCAGTATTTT. Amino acids: CASSLVGGTDTQYF. The gene calls are TRBV7-2 and TRBJ2-3, with TRBD2 identical over 7 bases. Germline V gene lookup returns CDR1 SGHTA and CDR2 FQGNSA. The V gene end was trimmed by 3 bases and the J gene end by 3 bases; junction bases not matched to a gene: 3. This CDR3 is built from 14 residues.

The chain employs TRBV13 and TRBJ2-7, with a tentative D call TRBD2 (6 bases). Trimming took 1 base from V and 0 from J, leaving 10 bases between them. CDR1 is PRHDT and CDR2 is FYEKMQ in the germline V gene (reference sequence). This CDR3 region has 15 residues. The chain's CDR3 is CASSLVGRSSYEQYF. Here the CDR3 DNA reads TGTGCCAGCAGCTTAGTTGGGAGGAGCTCCTACGAGCAGTACTTC.

The rearrangement joins TRBV25-1 to TRBJ1-2; no definite D call. The CDR3 loop spans 13 amino acids. CDR1 is MGHDK and CDR2 is SYGVNS in the germline V gene. Trimming shortened V by 1 base and J by 2 bases, and 5 bases separated the two germline ends. DNA for the CDR3: TGTGCCAGCAGTGAATCCGGGAACTATGGCTACACCTTC. It codes for CASSESGNYGYTF.

The chain joins TRBV2 to TRBJ1-5; D uncertain. Germline-derived CDR1 and CDR2 are SNHLY and FYNNEI. This CDR3 has 14 residues. The V gene lost 6 bases and the J gene lost 4 bases, with 13 bases spanning the gap. For the CDR3, the DNA is TGTGCCAGCAGCCAAGACATCCTGAATCAGCCCCAGCATTTT. Translation gives CASSQDILNQPQHF.

The V call is TRBV20-1, the J call TRBJ2-7, with 8 nucleotides matching TRBD2. Per the germline V gene, CDR1 is DFQATT and CDR2 is SNEGSKA (reference sequence). V dropped 3 bases and J dropped 3; count of bases not matched to a gene: 7. The length of the CDR3 is 14 residues. The CDR3 nucleotides are TGCAGTGCTAGTTTGGCGGGAGGACACTACGAGCAGTACTTC. Its translation: CSASLAGGHYEQYF.

V usage is TRBV4-1 and J usage is TRBJ1-6; D uncertain. The CDR3 is 13 amino acids. Germline CDR1 and CDR2: MGHRA and YSYEKL. The ends were cut back, 5 bases at V and 7 bases at J, with 9 bases in the middle. The CDR3 region has the DNA TGCGCCAGCAGCTATCAGTCAAATTCACCCCTCCACTTT. This translates into CASSYQSNSPLHF.

This clone was seen a few times. The V call is TRBV5-1, the J call TRBJ2-2, with 8 bases aligning to TRBD1. The germline V gene encodes CDR1 SGHRS and CDR2 YFSETQ. The CDR3 is made up of 15 amino acids. After removal of 5 bases from V and 4 bases from J, the junction contained 7 bases not matched to a gene. CDR3 DNA sequence: TGCGCCAGCAGGAAGGGGACAGGCGTCACCGGGGAGCTGTTTTTT. Its translation is CASRKGTGVTGELFF.

The chain carries TRBV28 and TRBJ1-2; maybe TRBD1 (5 bases). The CDR3 covers 13 residues. Between the trimmed V and J ends, which lost 3 bases and 4 bases, there was a span of 9 bases. Per the germline V gene, CDR1 is MDHEN and CDR2 is SYDVKM. The CDR3 DNA reads TGTGCCAGCAGTTTTCCGGGGGGCTATGGCTACACCTTC. Its translation: CASSFPGGYGYTF.

V gene TRBV5-4 combines with J gene TRBJ2-7, with D perhaps matching TRBD1 (6 bases). The germline V gene encodes CDR1 SGHNT and CDR2 YYREEE (reference sequence). This CDR3 has 12 residues. V was pared by 4 bases and J by 6 bases, with 11 bases between. This CDR3 is CASSKDRLEQYF. The CDR3 bases are TGTGCCAGCAGCAAAGACAGGCTCGAGCAGTACTTC. Together with reference TRBV5-4 and TRBJ2-7, the CDR3 gives the full variable domain: ETGVTQSPTHLIKTRGQQVTLRCSSQSGHNTVSWYQQALGQGPQFIFQYYREEENGRGNFPPRFSGLQFPNYSSELNVNALELDDSALYLCASSKDRLEQYFGPGTRLTVT.

The genes are TRBV7-9 and TRBJ2-5; 13 bases align to TRBD2. The CDR3 has 19 residues. Germline V gives CDR1 SEHNR, CDR2 FQNEAQ (reference sequence). V was clipped by 3 bases and J by 5 bases; unmatched bases: 15. The CDR3 sequence is CASSFSRLLAGGPGETQYF. The CDR3 DNA reads as TGTGCCAGCAGCTTCAGCCGTTTACTAGCGGGAGGGCCGGGGGAGACCCAGTACTTC.

The chain links TRBV30 to TRBJ1-1, with 8 nucleotides matching TRBD1. The CDR3 contains 16 residues. Per the germline V gene, CDR1 is GTSNPN and CDR2 is SVGIG (reference sequence). The trim removed 2 bases at V and 1 base at J, leaving 9 bases unmatched. The CDR3: CAWSRRTGKGNTEAFF. Here the CDR3 DNA reads TGTGCCTGGAGTCGAAGGACAGGGAAAGGGAACACTGAAGCTTTCTTT.

This clone was detected only once. This chain joins TRBV4-1 and TRBJ1-6, with a possible D match to TRBD1 (6 bases). V gave up 0 bases and J gave up 3 bases, with 15 bases separating them. In germline, CDR1 is MGHRA, CDR2 YSYEKL. The CDR3 loop spans 18 amino acids. CDR3 loop: CASSQDGGARGYNSPLHF. The CDR3 bases are TGCGCCAGCAGCCAAGATGGGGGGGCGCGGGGCTATAATTCACCCCTCCACTTT.

The CDR3 DNA is TGTGCCAGCAGCGTAGGCGGGGCCAAACCCGGACAGCAGTTCTTC. This translates into CASSVGGAKPGQQFF. The gene calls are TRBV9 and TRBJ2-1, with D possibly matching TRBD2 (6 bases). Germline V gene lookup returns CDR1 SGDLS and CDR2 YYNGEE. This CDR3 comprises 15 residues. Trimming took 0 bases from V and 11 from J, leaving 18 bases between them.

The rearrangement uses TRBV10-3 and TRBJ1-5; 8 bases align to TRBD1. The V gene end was trimmed by 5 bases and the J gene end by 6 bases; junction bases not matched to a gene: 3. Germline CDR1 is ENHRY and CDR2 is SYGVKD. This CDR3 is built from 13 residues. The CDR3 loop reads CAISQGAGQPQHF. The CDR3 nucleotides read TGTGCCATCAGTCAGGGGGCTGGTCAGCCCCAGCATTTT.

The rearrangement uses TRBV7-2 and TRBJ1-2, with TRBD1 matching over 8 bases. The CDR3 runs 13 residues. V gave up 7 bases and J gave up 3 bases; unmatched junction bases: 4. CDR1 and CDR2 (germline): SGHTA, FQGNSA. The DNA of the CDR3 is TGTGCCAGCACCCTGACAGGGGACTATGGCTACACCTTC. Translated: CASTLTGDYGYTF. The whole variable domain, filled in from reference TRBV7-2 and TRBJ1-2, reads GAGVSQSPSNKVTEKGKDVELRCDPISGHTALYWYRQSLGQGLEFLIYFQGNSAPDKSGLPSDRFSAERTGGSVSTLTIQRTQQEDSAVYLCASTLTGDYGYTFGSGTRLTVV.

The genes are TRBV2 and TRBJ1-1; 9 bases are a match to TRBD1. The CDR3 runs to 14 residues. J lost 0 bases, V lost 4 bases, and 0 bases had no gene match. CDR1 is SNHLY and CDR2 is FYNNEI in the germline V gene. DNA for the CDR3: TGTGCCAGCAGTGGGACAGGGGTGAACACTGAAGCTTTCTTT. Protein product: CASSGTGVNTEAFF.

This clone was seen more than once but under ten times. This sequence joins TRBV7-9 and TRBJ2-7; D is uncertain. Looked up from germline, CDR1 is SEHNR and CDR2 is FQNEAQ (reference sequence). This CDR3 is built from 12 residues. The V end was cut by 6 bases, the J end by 4 bases, with 10 bases between. This CDR3 is CASSHSPYEQYF. For the CDR3, the DNA is TGTGCCAGCAGTCATTCCCCATACGAGCAGTACTTC.

Note on this clone: At one boundary the junction diverges from the germline segment, which might be a read error. The rearrangement links TRBV5-1 to TRBJ2-5; D is possibly TRBD2 (6 bases). Germline V gene sequence: CDR1 SGHRS, CDR2 YFSETQ. The CDR3 runs to 14 residues. The CDR3 nucleotides read TGCGCCAGCAGCTTGACGGGAGCTAGTGAGATCCAGTACTTC. The encoded protein is CASSLTGASEIQYF. Full variable domain (rest looked up from reference TRBV5-1 and TRBJ2-5): KAGVTQTPRYLIKTRGQQVTLSCSPISGHRSVSWYQQTPGQGLQFLFEYFSETQRNKGNFPGRFSGRQFSNSRSEMNVSTLELGDSALYLCASSLTGASEIQYFGPGTRLLVL.